This T cell receptor (beta chain) was obtained from a study of beta chain features in type 1 diabetes. Concerning this clone itself: The antigen is not known.

This CDR3 is built from 15 residues. V dropped 1 base and J dropped 3 bases, with 12 bases sitting between them. CDR1 and CDR2 (germline): SGHTA, FQGNSA. All of the isolated RNA was reverse transcribed, so expressed TCRB transcripts were sequenced. Clones were read by immunoSEQ multiplex PCR, and TCRdb kept only the in-frame ones, dropping some. The sample holds 600,000 to 750,000 clones, 9.5% to 15% seen once. Study-level points and caveats: There was a moderate but significant shortening of TCRB CDR3s in all four CD4+ subsets of Type 1 diabetes patients.

The chain links TRBV7-2 to TRBJ1-2, with D possibly being TRBD1 (6 bases). This clonotype was obtained from a man younger than 40 with type 1 diabetes. The source material was naive CD4+ T cells from blood. Here the CDR3 reads CASSLVPGEYYGYTF. CDR3 DNA: TGTGCCAGCAGCTTAGTTCCAGGGGAATACTATGGCTACACCTTC.